What follows describes a single T cell receptor (beta chain). Antigen specificity is unknown. The germline V gene encodes CDR1 MDHEN and CDR2 SYDVKM. The CDR3 consists of 18 residues. The junction had 13 bases not matched to a gene; V was cut back by 3 bases and J by 1 base. The source of the sample is a study of cytomegalovirus exposure and HLA in healthy donors. Overall study: Previous work identified 95 million to 120 million unique TCR beta sequences from 150 million to 200 million T cells.

Overall study findings and caveats: Rare sequences made up most TCRs, while some public TCRs were found in many donors. There were some V segments, including TRBV6-2 and TRBV6-3, excluded as indistinguishable.

This PCR relied on a set of 60 Vbeta primers and 13 Jbeta primers. Here immunoSEQ multiplex PCR was the method, and the copy in TCRdb shows in-frame clones only, minus some. The sample contains more than 95,000 clones, about four fifths of which appear only once. Material: PBMCs. This TCR was recovered from a woman younger than 45 in good health and CMV-seronegative. The genes are TRBV28 and TRBJ2-3; 7 bases fit TRBD2. In DNA, the CDR3 is TGTGCCAGCAGTTTCCCGCCTAAGGGCGGGAGCGGCACAGATACGCAGTATTTT. As protein: CASSFPPKGGSGTDTQYF. The full variable domain, completed using reference TRBV28 and TRBJ2-3, is DVKVTQSSRYLVKRTGEKVFLECVQDMDHENMFWYRQDPGLGLRLIYFSYDVKMKEKGDIPEGYSVSREKKERFSLILESASTNQTSMYLCASSFPPKGGSGTDTQYFGPGTRLTVL.